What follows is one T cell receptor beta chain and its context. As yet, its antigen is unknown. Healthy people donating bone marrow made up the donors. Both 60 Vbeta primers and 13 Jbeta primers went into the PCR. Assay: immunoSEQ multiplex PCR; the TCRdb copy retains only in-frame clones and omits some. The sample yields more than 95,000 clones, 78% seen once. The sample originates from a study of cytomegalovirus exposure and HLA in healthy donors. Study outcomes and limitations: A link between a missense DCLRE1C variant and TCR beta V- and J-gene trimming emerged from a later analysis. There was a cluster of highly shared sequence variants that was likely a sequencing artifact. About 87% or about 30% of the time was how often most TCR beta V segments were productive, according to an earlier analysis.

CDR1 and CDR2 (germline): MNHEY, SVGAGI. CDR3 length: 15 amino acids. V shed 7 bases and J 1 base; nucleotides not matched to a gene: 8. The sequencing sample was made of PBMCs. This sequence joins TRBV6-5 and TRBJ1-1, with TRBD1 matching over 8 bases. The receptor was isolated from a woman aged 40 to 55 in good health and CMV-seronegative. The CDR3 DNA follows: TGTGCCAGCACCCACAGGACAGGGAGGAACACTGAAGCTTTCTTT. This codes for CASTHRTGRNTEAFF.